This TCR beta chain was sequenced in a study of blood T cell repertoires in COVID-19. Germline V lookup: CDR1 SGHNT, CDR2 YYREEE (reference sequence). The V segment lost 1 base and the J segment 5 bases; nucleotides outside the gene matches: 9. The CDR3 sequence is 16 residues long. TCRdb's table, derived via immunoSEQ multiplex PCR, lists solely in-frame clones and lacks some. The table records 400,000 to 500,000 clones, 88% of them present only once. The chain is built from TRBV5-4 and TRBJ2-7; TRBD2 agrees at 10 bases. What was sequenced was PBMCs or T cells enriched from blood (not recorded which). This clonotype was obtained from a woman aged 40-49 years who had recovered from COVID-19. CDR3 bases: TGTGCCAGCAGCTTGATTAAACTAGCGGGACAGAACGAGCAGTACTTC. This encodes CASSLIKLAGQNEQYF. Full variable domain (remainder filled in from reference TRBV5-4 and TRBJ2-7): ETGVTQSPTHLIKTRGQQVTLRCSSQSGHNTVSWYQQALGQGPQFIFQYYREEENGRGNFPPRFSGLQFPNYSSELNVNALELDDSALYLCASSLIKLAGQNEQYFGPGTRLTVT.